The next 7 T cell receptor beta chains were all read from a single sample in a study of blood T cell repertoires in COVID-19. Sequencing was performed with immunoSEQ multiplex PCR; in TCRdb, only in-frame clones are kept and a portion is missing. The sample lists approximately 210,000 clones, less than 90% occurring once. Sequencing was carried out using peripheral blood. These TCRs come from an older woman with active or convalescent COVID-19.

V usage is TRBV7-9 and J usage is TRBJ1-4; the D gene is possibly TRBD1 (6 bases). The germline V and J ends were trimmed by 3 bases and 6 bases, with 23 bases remaining between them. Germline CDR1 SEHNR, CDR2 FQNEAQ (reference sequence). The length of the CDR3 is 18 residues. The CDR3 region has the DNA TGTGCCAGCAGCTTCCGGGCCTCCCGGGGGGCTCGTTATGAAAAACTGTTTTTT. Protein sequence: CASSFRASRGARYEKLFF.

The rearrangement links TRBV14 to TRBJ1-1, with no clear D. Deletions cut 3 bases from V and 0 bases from J, with 23 bases between. CDR1 is SGHDN and CDR2 is FVKESK in the germline V gene. This CDR3 has 19 residues. The CDR3 here is CASSQYGGRGNLMNTEAFF. In DNA form, the CDR3 reads TGTGCCAGCAGCCAGTATGGAGGGAGAGGTAACCTAATGAACACTGAAGCTTTCTTT.

The chain uses TRBV16 and TRBJ1-1; maybe TRBD1 (5 bases). Germline assignment: CDR1 KGHSY and CDR2 FQNENV. The CDR3 runs to 15 residues. The V end was cut by 5 bases, the J end by 4 bases, with 17 bases between. The CDR3 is CASSAPGGRGTEAFF. For the CDR3, the DNA is TGTGCCAGCAGCGCCCCCGGGGGTAGGGGCACTGAAGCTTTCTTT.

This chain links TRBV2 with TRBJ2-6, with D perhaps matching TRBD1 (6 bases). Between the trimmed V and J ends, which lost 11 bases and 2 bases, there was a span of 10 bases. Germline assignment: CDR1 SNHLY and CDR2 FYNNEI. The CDR3 has 13 amino acids. As DNA, the CDR3 is TGTGCCGGCTCAGGGGCTGGGGCCAACGTCCTGACTTTC. Encoded protein: CAGSGAGANVLTF.

The chain joins TRBV28 to TRBJ2-5; 12 bases fit TRBD1. The CDR3 length is 18 residues. The V segment lost 4 bases and the J segment 4 bases; nucleotides outside the gene matches: 13. From germline, CDR1 is MDHEN and CDR2 SYDVKM. The CDR3 reads CASSSPFRGTGGAETQYF. Here the CDR3 DNA reads TGTGCCAGCAGTTCCCCTTTTAGAGGGACAGGGGGCGCAGAGACCCAGTACTTC. Full variable domain (outside the CDR3, taken from reference TRBV28 and TRBJ2-5): DVKVTQSSRYLVKRTGEKVFLECVQDMDHENMFWYRQDPGLGLRLIYFSYDVKMKEKGDIPEGYSVSREKKERFSLILESASTNQTSMYLCASSSPFRGTGGAETQYFGPGTRLLVL.

In DNA, the CDR3 is TGTGCCAGCTCCGGGAGGGCAGTTAACTCCTACGAGCAGTACTTC. Encoded protein: CASSGRAVNSYEQYF. The chain employs TRBV6-5 and TRBJ2-7; 8 bases fit TRBD2. Germline V lookup: CDR1 MNHEY, CDR2 SVGAGI. Losses at the gene ends were 8 bases for V and 0 bases for J; bases not matched to a gene: 9. CDR3 size: 15 residues.

The chain uses TRBV28 and TRBJ1-2; no clear D. The germline V gene has CDR1 MDHEN and CDR2 SYDVKM. The V end was cut by 3 bases, the J end by 7 bases, with 12 bases between. This CDR3 is 13 amino acids long. The CDR3 nucleotides are TGTGCCAGCAGTTTCCGGTCAGGAAGTGGCTACACCTTC. As protein: CASSFRSGSGYTF.